This paragraph covers one T cell receptor beta chain sequence. The sample belongs to a study of blood T cell repertoires in COVID-19. Study-level background: From the United States, Italy and Spain came samples of acute and convalescent COVID-19. PBMCs, B-cell-depleted T cells, or T cells were the source of the cDNA or gDNA that made up the material.

The V gene's germline CDR1 is MNHEY and CDR2 SVGAGI. V gave up 7 bases and J gave up 0 bases, with 7 bases separating them. The CDR3 has 13 residues. Here immunoSEQ multiplex PCR was the method, and the copy in TCRdb shows in-frame clones only, minus some. The data contain 130,000 to 150,000 clones, 80% of them seen just once; the ten biggest clones take up under 15%. This TCR was recovered from a man in his 60s with active or convalescent COVID-19. This chain links TRBV6-5 with TRBJ1-5; D remains unclear. Sample: peripheral blood. This CDR3 reads CASKENSNQPQHF. In DNA form, the CDR3 reads TGTGCCAGCAAAGAGAATAGCAATCAGCCCCAGCATTTT.